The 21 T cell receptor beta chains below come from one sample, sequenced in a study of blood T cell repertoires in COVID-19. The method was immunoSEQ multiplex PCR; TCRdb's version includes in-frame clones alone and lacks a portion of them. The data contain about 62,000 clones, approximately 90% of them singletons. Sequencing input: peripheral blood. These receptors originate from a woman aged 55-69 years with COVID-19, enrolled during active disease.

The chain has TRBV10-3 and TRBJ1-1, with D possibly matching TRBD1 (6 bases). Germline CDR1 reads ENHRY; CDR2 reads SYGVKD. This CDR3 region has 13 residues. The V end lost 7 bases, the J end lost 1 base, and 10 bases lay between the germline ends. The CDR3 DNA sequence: TGTGCCATCAACATGGACAGGAACACTGAAGCTTTCTTT. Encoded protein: CAINMDRNTEAFF.

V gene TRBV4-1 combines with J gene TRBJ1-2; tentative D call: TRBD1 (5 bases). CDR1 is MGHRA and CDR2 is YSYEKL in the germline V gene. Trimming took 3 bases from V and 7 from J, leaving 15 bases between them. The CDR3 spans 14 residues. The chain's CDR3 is CASSQAAGPSGYTF. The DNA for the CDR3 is TGCGCCAGCAGCCAGGCGGCAGGGCCTAGTGGCTACACCTTC.

The DNA for the CDR3 is TGCAGCGTTGGAGGGCGGGATGAGCTATCCGGGGAGCTGTTTTTT. Encoded protein: CSVGGRDELSGELFF. This chain joins TRBV29-1 and TRBJ2-2; a possible D gene is TRBD2 (6 bases). This CDR3 contains 15 residues. Germline V lookup: CDR1 SQVTM, CDR2 ANQGSEA. The ends were cut back, 4 bases at V and 6 bases at J, with 18 bases in the middle.

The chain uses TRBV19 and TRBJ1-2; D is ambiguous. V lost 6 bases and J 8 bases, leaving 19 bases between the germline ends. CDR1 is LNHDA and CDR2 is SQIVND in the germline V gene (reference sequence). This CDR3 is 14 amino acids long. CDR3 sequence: CASSNVGGSRGYTF. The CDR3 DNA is TGTGCCAGTAGCAACGTGGGCGGGTCCAGGGGCTACACCTTC.

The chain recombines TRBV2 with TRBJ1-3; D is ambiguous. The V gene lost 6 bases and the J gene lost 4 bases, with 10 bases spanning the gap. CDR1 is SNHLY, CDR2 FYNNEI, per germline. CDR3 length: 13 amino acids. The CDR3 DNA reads TGTGCCAGCAGGGAAACCAGGGGAAACACCATATATTTT. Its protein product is CASRETRGNTIYF.

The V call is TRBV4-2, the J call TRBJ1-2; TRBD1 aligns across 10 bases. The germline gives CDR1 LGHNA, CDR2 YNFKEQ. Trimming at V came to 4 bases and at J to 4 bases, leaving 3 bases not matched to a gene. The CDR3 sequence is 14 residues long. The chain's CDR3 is CASSRDRGGYGYTF. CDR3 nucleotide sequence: TGTGCCAGCAGCCGGGACAGGGGAGGCTATGGCTACACCTTC.

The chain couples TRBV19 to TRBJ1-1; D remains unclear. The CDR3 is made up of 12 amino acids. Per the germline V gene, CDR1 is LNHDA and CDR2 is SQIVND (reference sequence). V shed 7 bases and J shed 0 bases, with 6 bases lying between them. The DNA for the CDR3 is TGTGCCAGTACCAGCGTGAACACTGAAGCTTTCTTT. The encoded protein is CASTSVNTEAFF.

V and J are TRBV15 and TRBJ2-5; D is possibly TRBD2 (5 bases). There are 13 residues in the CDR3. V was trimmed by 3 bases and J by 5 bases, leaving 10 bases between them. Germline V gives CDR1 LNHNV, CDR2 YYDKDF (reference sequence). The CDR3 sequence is CATSRGSGETQYF. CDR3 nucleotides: TGTGCCACCAGCAGGGGGTCGGGGGAGACCCAGTACTTC.

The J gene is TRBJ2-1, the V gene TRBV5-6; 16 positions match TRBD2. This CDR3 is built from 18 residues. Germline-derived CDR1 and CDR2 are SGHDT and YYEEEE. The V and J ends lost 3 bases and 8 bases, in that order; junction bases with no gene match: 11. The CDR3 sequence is CASSWGTSGRADKDEQFF. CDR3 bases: TGTGCCAGCAGCTGGGGGACTAGCGGGAGGGCTGACAAGGATGAGCAGTTCTTC.

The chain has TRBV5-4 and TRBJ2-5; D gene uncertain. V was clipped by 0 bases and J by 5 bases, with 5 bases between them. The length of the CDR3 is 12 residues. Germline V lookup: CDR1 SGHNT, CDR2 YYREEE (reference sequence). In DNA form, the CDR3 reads TGTGCCAGCAGCTTGGATCTGGAGACCCAGTACTTC. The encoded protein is CASSLDLETQYF.

The DNA for the CDR3 is TGTGCCAGCAACCAACCCCTCCGGTGGACTAGCGTAGAAGAGACCCAGTACTTC. Amino acid sequence: CASNQPLRWTSVEETQYF. The gene calls are TRBV6-4 and TRBJ2-5; TRBD2 aligns across 9 bases. This CDR3 has 18 amino acids. The germline gives CDR1 MRHNA, CDR2 SNTAGT. V lost 7 bases, J lost 3 bases, and 18 bases stayed unmatched.

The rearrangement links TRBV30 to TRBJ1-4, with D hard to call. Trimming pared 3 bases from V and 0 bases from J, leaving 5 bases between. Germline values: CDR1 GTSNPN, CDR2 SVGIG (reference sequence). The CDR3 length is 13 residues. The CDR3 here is CAWRQPTNEKLFF. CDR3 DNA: TGTGCCTGGAGACAGCCAACTAATGAAAAACTGTTTTTT.

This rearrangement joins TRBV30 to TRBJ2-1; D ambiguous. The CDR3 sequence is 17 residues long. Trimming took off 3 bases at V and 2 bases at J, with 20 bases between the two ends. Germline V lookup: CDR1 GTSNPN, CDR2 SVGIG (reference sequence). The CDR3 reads CAWSPKRPTLTYNEQFF. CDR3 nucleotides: TGTGCCTGGAGCCCTAAGAGGCCTACATTAACCTACAATGAGCAGTTCTTC. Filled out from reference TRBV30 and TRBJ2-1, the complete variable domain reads SQTIHQWPATLVQPVGSPLSLECTVEGTSNPNLYWYRQAAGRGLQLLFYSVGIGQISSEVPQNLSASRPQDRQFILSSKKLLLSDSGFYLCAWSPKRPTLTYNEQFFGPGTRLTVL.

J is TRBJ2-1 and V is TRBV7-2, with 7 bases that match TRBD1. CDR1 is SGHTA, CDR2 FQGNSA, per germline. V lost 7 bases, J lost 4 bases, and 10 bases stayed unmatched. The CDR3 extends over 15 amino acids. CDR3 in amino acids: CASNRRQGLYNEQFF. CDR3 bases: TGTGCCAGCAACCGTCGACAGGGCCTTTACAATGAGCAGTTCTTC.

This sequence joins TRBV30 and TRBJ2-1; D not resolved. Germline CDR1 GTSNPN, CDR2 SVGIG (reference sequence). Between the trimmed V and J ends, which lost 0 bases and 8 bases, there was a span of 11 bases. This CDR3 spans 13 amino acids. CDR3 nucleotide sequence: TGTGCCTGGAGTGTGCATAGAGTAGATGAGCAGTTCTTC. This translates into CAWSVHRVDEQFF.

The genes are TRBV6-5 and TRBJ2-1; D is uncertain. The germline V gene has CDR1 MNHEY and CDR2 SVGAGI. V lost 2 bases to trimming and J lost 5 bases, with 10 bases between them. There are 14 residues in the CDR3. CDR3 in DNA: TGTGCCAGCAGTTACGCGGCGGCCCACAATGAGCAGTTCTTC. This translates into CASSYAAAHNEQFF.

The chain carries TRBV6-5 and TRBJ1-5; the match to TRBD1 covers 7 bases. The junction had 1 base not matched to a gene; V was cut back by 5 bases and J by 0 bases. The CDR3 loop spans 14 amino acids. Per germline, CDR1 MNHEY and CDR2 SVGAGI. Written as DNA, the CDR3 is TGTGCCAGCAGTCAGGGGGATAGCAATCAGCCCCAGCATTTT. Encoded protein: CASSQGDSNQPQHF.

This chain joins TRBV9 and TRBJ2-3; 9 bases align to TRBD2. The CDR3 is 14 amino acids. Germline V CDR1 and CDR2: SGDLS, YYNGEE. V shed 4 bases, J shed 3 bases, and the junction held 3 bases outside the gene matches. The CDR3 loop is CASSLAGETDTQYF. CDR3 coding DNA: TGTGCCAGCAGCTTAGCGGGAGAAACAGATACGCAGTATTTT.

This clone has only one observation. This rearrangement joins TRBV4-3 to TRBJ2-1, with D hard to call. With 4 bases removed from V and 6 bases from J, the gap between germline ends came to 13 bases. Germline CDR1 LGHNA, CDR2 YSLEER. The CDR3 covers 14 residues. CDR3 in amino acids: CASSPQLVPNEQFF. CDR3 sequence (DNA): TGCGCCAGCAGCCCCCAGCTAGTTCCCAATGAGCAGTTCTTC.

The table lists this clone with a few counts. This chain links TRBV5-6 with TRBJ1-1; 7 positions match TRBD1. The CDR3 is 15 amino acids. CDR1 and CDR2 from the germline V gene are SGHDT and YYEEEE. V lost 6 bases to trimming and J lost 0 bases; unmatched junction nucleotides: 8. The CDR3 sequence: CASIFGDSMNTEAFF. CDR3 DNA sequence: TGTGCCAGCATCTTCGGGGACAGCATGAACACTGAAGCTTTCTTT.

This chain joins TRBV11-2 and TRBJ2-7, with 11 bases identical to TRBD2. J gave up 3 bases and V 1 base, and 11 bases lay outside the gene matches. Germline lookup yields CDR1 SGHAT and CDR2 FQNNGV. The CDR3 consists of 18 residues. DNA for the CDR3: TGTGCCAGCAGCTTAGCCGGCCCATCTAGCGGGAGGTTCTACGAGCAGTACTTC. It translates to CASSLAGPSSGRFYEQYF.